The entry that follows covers one T cell receptor beta chain sequence. Antigen specificity is unknown. Looked up from germline, CDR1 is MNHEY and CDR2 is SVGAGI. Trimming cost V 2 bases and J 0 bases, with 12 bases left between them. There are 16 residues in the CDR3. The primer mix had 60 Vbeta and 13 Jbeta primers. Produced via immunoSEQ multiplex PCR; TCRdb's table is partial and in-frame only. In the table there are 100,000 to 150,000 clones, under 80% of which are singletons. The sample originates from a study of cytomegalovirus exposure and HLA in healthy donors. Whole-study findings and limits: Per a later analysis, 16,951 TCR beta sequences showed association with HLA alleles at 0.05 false discovery rate.

Sequencing was performed on PBMCs. The J gene is TRBJ2-3, the V gene TRBV6-5; possible D gene TRBD2, 6 bases. This TCR was recovered from a man aged 35-49 years in good health and CMV-seropositive. The CDR3 sequence: CASSYGDLTSTDTQYF. In DNA, the CDR3 is TGTGCCAGCAGTTACGGGGACTTGACGAGCACAGATACGCAGTATTTT.